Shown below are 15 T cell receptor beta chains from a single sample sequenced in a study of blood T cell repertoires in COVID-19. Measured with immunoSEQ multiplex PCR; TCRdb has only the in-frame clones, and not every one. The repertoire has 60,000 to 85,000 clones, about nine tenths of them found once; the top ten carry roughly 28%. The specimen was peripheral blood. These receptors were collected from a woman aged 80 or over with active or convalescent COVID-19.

This chain's CDR3 is CASSQGTSGSNTGELFF. DNA for the CDR3: TGTGCCAGCAGCCAAGGGACTAGCGGCTCTAACACCGGGGAGCTGTTTTTT. The chain has TRBV7-2 and TRBJ2-2; 11 bases fit TRBD2. Germline CDR1 and CDR2: SGHTA and FQGNSA. The CDR3 runs to 17 residues. V lost 5 bases and J lost 2; bases outside the gene matches: 7.

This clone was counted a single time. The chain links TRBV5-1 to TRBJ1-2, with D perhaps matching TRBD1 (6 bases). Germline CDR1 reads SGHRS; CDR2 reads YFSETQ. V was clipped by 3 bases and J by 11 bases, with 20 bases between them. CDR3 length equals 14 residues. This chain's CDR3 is CASSSTGQTLLYTF. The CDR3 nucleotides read TGCGCCAGCAGCTCGACTGGACAGACTCTTCTATACACCTTC. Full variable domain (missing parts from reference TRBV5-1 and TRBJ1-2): KAGVTQTPRYLIKTRGQQVTLSCSPISGHRSVSWYQQTPGQGLQFLFEYFSETQRNKGNFPGRFSGRQFSNSRSEMNVSTLELGDSALYLCASSSTGQTLLYTFGSGTRLTVV.

The DNA of the CDR3 is TGTGCCAGCAGCTCTACTACGGCTAACTATGGCTACACCTTC. Its protein is CASSSTTANYGYTF. The chain employs TRBV7-2 and TRBJ1-2, with D uncertain. Trimming left V 4 bases short and J 0 bases short, with 9 bases between. The V gene's germline CDR1 is SGHTA and CDR2 FQGNSA. The CDR3 contains 14 residues.

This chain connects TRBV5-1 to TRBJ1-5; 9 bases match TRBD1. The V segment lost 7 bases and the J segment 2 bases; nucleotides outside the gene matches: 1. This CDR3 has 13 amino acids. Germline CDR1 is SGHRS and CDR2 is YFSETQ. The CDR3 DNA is TGCGCCAGCGGACAGGGGTGCAATCAGCCCCAGCATTTT. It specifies CASGQGCNQPQHF.

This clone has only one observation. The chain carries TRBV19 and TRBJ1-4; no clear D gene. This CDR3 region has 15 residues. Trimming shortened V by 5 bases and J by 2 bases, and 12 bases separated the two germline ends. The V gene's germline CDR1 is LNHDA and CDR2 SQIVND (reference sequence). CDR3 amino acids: CASSSLDITNEKLFF. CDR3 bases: TGTGCCAGTAGTTCGTTAGACATTACTAATGAAAAACTGTTTTTT.

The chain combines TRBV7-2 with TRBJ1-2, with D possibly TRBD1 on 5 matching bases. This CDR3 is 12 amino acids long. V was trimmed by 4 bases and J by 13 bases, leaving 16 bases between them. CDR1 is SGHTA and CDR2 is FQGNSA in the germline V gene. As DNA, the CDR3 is TGTGCCAGCAGCTCCTCGGACATCTCAGGCACCTTC. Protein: CASSSSDISGTF.

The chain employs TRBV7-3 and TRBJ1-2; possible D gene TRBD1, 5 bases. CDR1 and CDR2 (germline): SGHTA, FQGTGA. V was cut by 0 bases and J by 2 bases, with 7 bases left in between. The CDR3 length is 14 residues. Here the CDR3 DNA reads TGTGCCAGCAGCTTAACAAGGGGAAACTATGGCTACACCTTC. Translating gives CASSLTRGNYGYTF. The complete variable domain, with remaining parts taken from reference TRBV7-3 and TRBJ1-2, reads GAGVSQTPSNKVTEKGKYVELRCDPISGHTALYWYRQSLGQGPEFLIYFQGTGAADDSGLPNDRFFAVRPEGSVSTLKIQRTERGDSAVYLCASSLTRGNYGYTFGSGTRLTVV.

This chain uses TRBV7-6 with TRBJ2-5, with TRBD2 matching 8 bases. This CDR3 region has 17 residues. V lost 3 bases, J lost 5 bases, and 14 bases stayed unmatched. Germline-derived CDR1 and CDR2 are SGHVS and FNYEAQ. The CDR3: CASSLRHPEGGRETQYF. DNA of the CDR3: TGTGCCAGCAGCTTGCGGCACCCGGAAGGCGGGAGGGAGACCCAGTACTTC. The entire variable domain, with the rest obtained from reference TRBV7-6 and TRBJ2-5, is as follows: GAGVSQSPRYKVTKRGQDVALRCDPISGHVSLYWYRQALGQGPEFLTYFNYEAQQDKSGLPNDRFSAERPEGSISTLTIQRTEQRDSAMYRCASSLRHPEGGRETQYFGPGTRLLVL.

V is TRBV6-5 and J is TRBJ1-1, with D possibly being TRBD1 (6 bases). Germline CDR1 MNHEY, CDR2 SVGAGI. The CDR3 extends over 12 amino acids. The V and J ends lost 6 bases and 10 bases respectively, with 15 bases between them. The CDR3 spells CASRTGLPRAFF. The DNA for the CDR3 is TGTGCCAGCAGGACAGGCCTGCCGAGAGCTTTCTTT.

CDR3 loop: CASSLGTGNYNEQFF. CDR3 nucleotide sequence: TGTGCCAGCAGTTTAGGAACAGGGAATTACAATGAGCAGTTCTTC. This sequence joins TRBV28 and TRBJ2-1; D might be TRBD1 (6 bases). V lost 2 bases, J lost 4 bases, and 12 bases lay in between. CDR3 length: 15 residues. The germline gives CDR1 MDHEN, CDR2 SYDVKM.

CDR3 DNA: TGTGCCAGCAGCTACAGAGGGGGGGGCCCGGGAGAGACCCAGTACTTC. Amino acids: CASSYRGGGPGETQYF. The J gene is TRBJ2-5, the V gene TRBV11-2, with D possibly TRBD2 on 7 matching bases. The CDR3 extends over 16 amino acids. Trimming pared 4 bases from V and 4 bases from J, leaving 19 bases between. Germline V gives CDR1 SGHAT, CDR2 FQNNGV. The variable domain in full, with the rest retrieved from reference TRBV11-2 and TRBJ2-5, is EAGVAQSPRYKIIEKRQSVAFWCNPISGHATLYWYQQILGQGPKLLIQFQNNGVVDDSQLPKDRFSAERLKGVDSTLKIQPAKLEDSAVYLCASSYRGGGPGETQYFGPGTRLLVL.

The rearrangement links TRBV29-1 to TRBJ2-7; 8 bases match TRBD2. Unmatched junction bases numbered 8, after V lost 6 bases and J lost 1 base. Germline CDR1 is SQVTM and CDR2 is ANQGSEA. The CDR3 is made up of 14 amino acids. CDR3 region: CSVTSGGGSYEQYF. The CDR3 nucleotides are TGCAGCGTCACTTCGGGAGGGGGTTCCTACGAGCAGTACTTC.

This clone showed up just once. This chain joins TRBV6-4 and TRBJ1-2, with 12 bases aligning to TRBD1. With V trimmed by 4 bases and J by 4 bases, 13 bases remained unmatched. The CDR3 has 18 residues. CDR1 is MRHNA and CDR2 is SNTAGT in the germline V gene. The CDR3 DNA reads TGTGCCAGCAGTGCTTCGGGGATAGGGACAGGGGGCGCCTATGGCTACACCTTC. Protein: CASSASGIGTGGAYGYTF.

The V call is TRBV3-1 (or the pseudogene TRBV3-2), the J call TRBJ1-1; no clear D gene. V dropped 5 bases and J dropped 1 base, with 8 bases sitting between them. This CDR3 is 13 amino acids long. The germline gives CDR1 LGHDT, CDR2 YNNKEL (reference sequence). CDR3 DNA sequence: TGTGCCAGCAGCGCAAACTGGAACACTGAAGCTTTCTTT. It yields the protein CASSANWNTEAFF.

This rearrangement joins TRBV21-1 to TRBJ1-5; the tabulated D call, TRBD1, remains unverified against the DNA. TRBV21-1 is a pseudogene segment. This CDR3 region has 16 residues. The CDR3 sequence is CASKDRGPNSNQPQHF. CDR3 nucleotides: TGTGCCAGCAAGGACAGGGGCCCGAATAGCAATCAGCCCCAGCATTTT.